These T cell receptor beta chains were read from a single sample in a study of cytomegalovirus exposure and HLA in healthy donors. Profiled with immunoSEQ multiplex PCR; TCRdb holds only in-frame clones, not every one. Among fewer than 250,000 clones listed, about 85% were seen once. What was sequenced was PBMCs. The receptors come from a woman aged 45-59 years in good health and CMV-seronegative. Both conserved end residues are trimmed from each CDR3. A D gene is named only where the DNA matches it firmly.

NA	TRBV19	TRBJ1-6	ASSIRLDRRSSYNSPLH
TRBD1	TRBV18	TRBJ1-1	ASSLHRGAYTEAF
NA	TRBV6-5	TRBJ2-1	ASSYSQGTNEQF
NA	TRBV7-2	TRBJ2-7	ASSLHGSGYEQY
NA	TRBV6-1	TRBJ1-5	ASSVSGVGQPQH
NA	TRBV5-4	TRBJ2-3	ASSLWKAGTDTQY
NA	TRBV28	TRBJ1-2	ASSFEGVYGYT
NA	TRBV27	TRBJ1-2	ASSFLGQVIPDGYT
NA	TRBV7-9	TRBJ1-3	ASSLAQGAGNTIY
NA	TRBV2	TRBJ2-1	ASRREGVSYNEQF
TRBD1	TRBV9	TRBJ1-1	ASSRGTGVEAF
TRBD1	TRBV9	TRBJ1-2	ASSRDSGPYYGYT
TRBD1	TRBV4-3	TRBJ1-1	ASSQRAPSGQGEAF
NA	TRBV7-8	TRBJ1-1	ASSLGRSASNTEAF
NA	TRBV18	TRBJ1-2	ASSPSRGYGYT
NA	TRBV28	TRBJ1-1	ASSLFGTGYYKGTEAF